The entry below gives a single TCR beta chain sequence along with its context. TCRdb keeps only in-frame clones here, not all; method: immunoSEQ multiplex PCR. The sample holds 90,000 to 95,000 clones, around 87% seen once. Unmatched junction bases numbered 2, after V lost 3 bases and J lost 1 base. Germline lookup yields CDR1 SGHTA and CDR2 FQGTGA. CDR3 size: 15 residues. The data were obtained in a study of OX40 agonist ivuxolimab in advanced cancers. The receptor was derived from an adult with an advanced solid tumor such as melanoma, head and neck, liver or kidney cancer. The gene calls are TRBV7-3 and TRBJ2-2; 7 bases align to TRBD2. Material: CD4+ or CD8+ T cells sorted from blood, obtained in a trial of the OX40 agonist ivuxolimab. CDR3 coding DNA: TGTGCCAGCAGCTTTTCTAGCGGGAACACCGGGGAGCTGTTTTTT. Translated: CASSFSSGNTGELFF. Combining the CDR3 with reference TRBV7-3 and TRBJ2-2 gives the whole variable domain GAGVSQTPSNKVTEKGKYVELRCDPISGHTALYWYRQSLGQGPEFLIYFQGTGAADDSGLPNDRFFAVRPEGSVSTLKIQRTERGDSAVYLCASSFSSGNTGELFFGEGSRLTVL.